The next 20 T cell receptor beta chains were all read from a single sample in a study of CD8 T cells in ankylosing spondylitis (dated by TCRdb to about 2017). Broader findings and caveats from the paper: A TCR beta motif made up of roughly eight highly homologous amino acid variants appeared to be characteristic of blood from ankylosing spondylitis patients.

No antigen has been assigned to these receptors. Receptors were amplified or captured by 5' RACE. Sequencing took place on an Illumina HiSeq 2500. TCRdb trimmed public reads at Q25 via fastp, called clones via MiXCR and kept in-frame beta chains. Each CDR3 protein gets just one entry, which takes the most common genes and DNA from the rows behind it. Within this sample are 750,000 to 850,000 distinct CDR3 sequences, with about 11% of them counted one time only. The ten largest clones take up roughly 0.51% of the sample. The sequencing sample was made of blood, either unsorted or a sorted T cell fraction (not recorded which). The source is a male donor with ankylosing spondylitis.

This clonotype was picked up a small number of times. The chain joins TRBV5-1 to TRBJ2-5, with D unresolved. The CDR3 has 14 amino acids. Per germline, CDR1 SGHRS and CDR2 YFSETQ. V was trimmed by 0 bases and J by 5 bases, leaving 11 bases between them. The CDR3 loop is CASSLETRRETQYF. As DNA, the CDR3 is TGCGCCAGCAGCTTGGAAACCCGCAGGGAGACCCAGTACTTC.

The chain combines TRBV7-2 with TRBJ1-1; the D is unclear. Germline lookup yields CDR1 SGHTA and CDR2 FQGNSA. This CDR3 region has 12 residues. Between the trimmed V and J ends, which lost 5 bases and 8 bases, there was a span of 12 bases. The DNA for the CDR3 is TGTGCCAGCAGCCAGGAGGCGATGGAAGCTTTCTTT. Amino acid sequence: CASSQEAMEAFF.

This sequence joins TRBV12-3 or TRBV12-4 and TRBJ1-5, with D hard to call. The CDR3 spans 14 residues. V lost 5 bases to trimming and J lost 4 bases, with 12 bases between them. The CDR3 DNA reads as TGTGCCAGCAGTCGCGGCGTGGGGAATCAGCCCCAGCATTTT. Protein sequence: CASSRGVGNQPQHF.

The chain is built from TRBV7-2 and TRBJ2-5; no clear D. The CDR3 extends over 12 amino acids. Trimming removed 2 bases from V and 5 bases from J, with 6 bases in between. Per germline, CDR1 SGHTA and CDR2 FQGNSA. Here the CDR3 reads CASSLWKETQYF. The CDR3 DNA sequence: TGTGCCAGCAGCTTATGGAAGGAGACCCAGTACTTC.

This clonotype was observed many times. J is TRBJ1-3 and V is TRBV10-3; D call uncertain. Germline assignment: CDR1 ENHRY and CDR2 SYGVKD. The V and J ends lost 3 bases and 0 bases respectively, with 12 bases between them. CDR3 length: 16 amino acids. DNA of the CDR3: TGTGCCATCAGTGATTCCGACTGGAGCTCTGGAAACACCATATATTTT. This sequence encodes CAISDSDWSSGNTIYF.

Many counts were recorded for this clonotype. The genes are TRBV7-6 and TRBJ2-7, with TRBD1 matching 11 bases. CDR1 SGHVS and CDR2 FNYEAQ come from the germline V gene. V lost 3 bases to trimming and J lost 4 bases; unmatched junction nucleotides: 5. The length of the CDR3 is 15 residues. The CDR3 loop is CASSLAGTGGYEQYF. The CDR3 DNA reads TGTGCCAGCAGCTTGGCCGGGACAGGGGGATACGAGCAGTACTTC.

The chain has TRBV7-2 and TRBJ2-7; D is unresolved. Trimming removed 5 bases from V and 7 bases from J, with 21 bases in between. CDR1 and CDR2 from the germline V gene are SGHTA and FQGNSA. This CDR3 comprises 15 residues. The CDR3, as DNA: TGTGCCAGCAGCCCCCGGACCTACCCCCCTCGGGAGCAGTACTTC. This translates into CASSPRTYPPREQYF.

This clonotype has a handful of counts. The genes are TRBV2 and TRBJ2-1, with D perhaps matching TRBD2 (6 bases). CDR1 is SNHLY and CDR2 is FYNNEI in the germline V gene. V was pared by 0 bases and J by 3 bases, with 12 bases between. The CDR3 covers 16 residues. The CDR3 DNA reads TGTGCCAGCAGTGAAGCGGGGGGACTGCACTACAATGAGCAGTTCTTC. Translating it yields CASSEAGGLHYNEQFF.

This clonotype was counted a few times. The J gene is TRBJ2-3, the V gene TRBV5-1; weak D call: TRBD1 (5 bases). Trimming left V 7 bases short and J 2 bases short, with 11 bases between. Germline-derived CDR1 and CDR2 are SGHRS and YFSETQ. CDR3 length: 13 residues. The CDR3 loop is CASALQDTDTQYF. In nucleotides, the CDR3 is TGCGCCAGCGCACTACAGGACACAGATACGCAGTATTTT.

This clonotype was observed a handful of times. J is TRBJ1-1 and V is TRBV27; D unresolved. Trimming removed 2 bases at V and 10 bases at J, with 17 bases between. The CDR3 sequence is 14 residues long. The germline gives CDR1 MNHEY, CDR2 SMNVEV (reference sequence). CDR3 DNA sequence: TGTGCCAGCAGTTTAATTCGGGCAGGAGAAGGAGCTTTCTTT. Its protein is CASSLIRAGEGAFF.

Here the CDR3 DNA reads TGTGCCAGCAGGACGGGGGGGGGCTCCTACAATGAGCAGTTCTTC. Protein product: CASRTGGGSYNEQFF. The V gene is TRBV7-3, the J gene TRBJ2-1; 8 nucleotides align to TRBD2. CDR3 length: 15 amino acids. Losses at the gene ends were 6 bases for V and 0 bases for J; bases not matched to a gene: 4. From germline, CDR1 is SGHTA and CDR2 FQGTGA.

This clonotype was counted many times. The V call is TRBV29-1, the J call TRBJ2-1; D unclear. Germline V lookup: CDR1 SQVTM, CDR2 ANQGSEA. CDR3 length equals 11 residues. The V end lost 7 bases, the J end lost 7 bases, and 11 bases lay between the germline ends. This CDR3 is CSAGRRNEQFF. The CDR3 DNA is TGCAGCGCCGGGCGAAGGAATGAGCAGTTCTTC.

This clonotype was detected only a few times. The chain employs TRBV7-9 and TRBJ2-5; D might be TRBD1 (7 bases). Trimming removed 5 bases at V and 0 bases at J, with 13 bases between. The CDR3 covers 15 residues. The germline V gene has CDR1 SEHNR and CDR2 FQNEAQ (reference sequence). CDR3 amino acids: CASSGGTANQETQYF. The CDR3 DNA sequence: TGTGCCAGCAGCGGCGGGACAGCAAACCAAGAGACCCAGTACTTC.

There are a few counts of this clonotype. The rearrangement joins TRBV29-1 to TRBJ2-5; D is unresolved. Germline V gene data show CDR1 as SQVTM and CDR2 as ANQGSEA. The CDR3 runs to 10 residues. V was clipped by 4 bases and J by 4 bases, with 4 bases between them. In nucleotides, the CDR3 is TGCAGCGTTGCAACAGAGACCCAGTACTTC. As protein: CSVATETQYF.

In nucleotides, the CDR3 is TGCAGTGCTCGGGGTCCCCTAAGTAGTGGGGAGCTGTTTTTT. Translated, it gives CSARGPLSSGELFF. The chain is built from TRBV20-1 and TRBJ2-2; perhaps TRBD2 as D (5 bases). V lost 5 bases, J lost 8 bases, and 18 bases lay in between. Germline CDR1 DFQATT, CDR2 SNEGSKA (reference sequence). CDR3 length: 14 residues.

This clonotype was picked up a small number of times. The chain couples TRBV5-1 to TRBJ2-6, with D uncertain. V lost 8 bases to trimming and J lost 0 bases, with 9 bases between them. CDR1 is SGHRS, CDR2 YFSETQ, per germline. The CDR3 totals 14 residues. Here the CDR3 reads CASDPTSGANVLTF. CDR3 coding DNA: TGCGCCAGTGATCCGACCTCTGGGGCCAACGTCCTGACTTTC.

This chain joins TRBV20-1 and TRBJ2-3; possible D gene TRBD2, 5 bases. In germline, CDR1 is DFQATT, CDR2 SNEGSKA (reference sequence). The CDR3 totals 17 residues. Deletions cut 6 bases from V and 1 base from J, with 23 bases between. The CDR3 DNA reads TGCAGTGCCAATCGCTACCGTTTGGCGGGTCGCACAGATACGCAGTATTTT. Amino acid sequence: CSANRYRLAGRTDTQYF.

This chain links TRBV7-2 with TRBJ2-3; TRBD2 matches 8 bases. The germline gives CDR1 SGHTA, CDR2 FQGNSA. CDR3 length equals 14 residues. The V and J ends lost 5 bases and 5 bases, in that order; junction bases with no gene match: 6. CDR3 sequence (DNA): TGTGCCAGCAGCCGGGTAGCGGGATTAGATACGCAGTATTTT. It codes for CASSRVAGLDTQYF.

The chain joins TRBV5-1 to TRBJ1-5; D might be TRBD1 (6 bases). The CDR3 is 16 amino acids. Germline V CDR1 and CDR2: SGHRS, YFSETQ. Deletions cut 2 bases from V and 0 bases from J, with 12 bases between. The CDR3 sequence: CASSLGAGDSNQPQHF. The CDR3 region has the DNA TGCGCCAGCAGCTTAGGAGCAGGGGATAGCAATCAGCCCCAGCATTTT.

The chain couples TRBV6-1 to TRBJ1-5, with D possibly TRBD1 on 5 matching bases. V lost 7 bases, J lost 9 bases, and 16 bases lay in between. This CDR3 is 13 amino acids long. Germline CDR1 MNHNS, CDR2 SASEGT. CDR3 in amino acids: CASMGAGLGPQHF. As DNA, the CDR3 is TGTGCCAGCATGGGAGCGGGGCTGGGGCCCCAGCATTTT.